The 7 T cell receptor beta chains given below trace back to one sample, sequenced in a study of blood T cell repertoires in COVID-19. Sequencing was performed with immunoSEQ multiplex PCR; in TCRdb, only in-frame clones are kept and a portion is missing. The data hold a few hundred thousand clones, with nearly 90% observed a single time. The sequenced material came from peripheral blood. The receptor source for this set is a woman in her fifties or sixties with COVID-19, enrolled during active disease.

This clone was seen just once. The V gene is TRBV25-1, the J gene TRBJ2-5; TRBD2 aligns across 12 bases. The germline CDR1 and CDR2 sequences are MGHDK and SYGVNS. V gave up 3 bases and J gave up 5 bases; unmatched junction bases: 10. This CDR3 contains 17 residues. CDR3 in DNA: TGTGCCAGCAGTGATGGGCCTAGCGGGGGGGCCGGTGAGACCCAGTACTTC. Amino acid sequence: CASSDGPSGGAGETQYF.

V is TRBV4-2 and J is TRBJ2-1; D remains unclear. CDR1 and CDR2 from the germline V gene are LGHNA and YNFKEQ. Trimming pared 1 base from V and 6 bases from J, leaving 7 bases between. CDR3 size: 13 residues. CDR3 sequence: CASSQAFGNEQFF. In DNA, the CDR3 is TGTGCCAGCAGCCAAGCTTTCGGCAATGAGCAGTTCTTC.

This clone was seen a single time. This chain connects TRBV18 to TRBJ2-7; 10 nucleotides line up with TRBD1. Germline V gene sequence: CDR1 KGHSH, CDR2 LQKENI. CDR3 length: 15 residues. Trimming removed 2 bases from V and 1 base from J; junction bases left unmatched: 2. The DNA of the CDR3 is TGTGCCAGCTCACCAGGGGACAGGGGTTCCTACGAGCAGTACTTC. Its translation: CASSPGDRGSYEQYF.

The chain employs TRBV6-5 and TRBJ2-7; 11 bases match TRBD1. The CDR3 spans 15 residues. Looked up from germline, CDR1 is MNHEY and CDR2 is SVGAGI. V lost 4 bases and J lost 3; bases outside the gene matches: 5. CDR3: CASSSGTGGNYEQYF. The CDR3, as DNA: TGTGCCAGCAGTTCCGGGACAGGGGGGAACTACGAGCAGTACTTC.

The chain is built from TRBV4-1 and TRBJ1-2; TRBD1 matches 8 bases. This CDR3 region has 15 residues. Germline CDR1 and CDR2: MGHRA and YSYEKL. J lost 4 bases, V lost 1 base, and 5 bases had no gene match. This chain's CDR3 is CASSQGTGTGYGYTF. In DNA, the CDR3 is TGCGCCAGCAGCCAAGGGACAGGGACTGGCTATGGCTACACCTTC.

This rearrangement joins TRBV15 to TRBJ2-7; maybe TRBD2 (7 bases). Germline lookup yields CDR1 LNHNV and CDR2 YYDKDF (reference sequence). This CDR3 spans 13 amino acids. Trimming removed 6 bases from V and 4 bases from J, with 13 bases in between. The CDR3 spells CATRRGGGYEQYF. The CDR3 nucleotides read TGTGCCACCAGACGCGGGGGCGGGTACGAGCAGTACTTC.

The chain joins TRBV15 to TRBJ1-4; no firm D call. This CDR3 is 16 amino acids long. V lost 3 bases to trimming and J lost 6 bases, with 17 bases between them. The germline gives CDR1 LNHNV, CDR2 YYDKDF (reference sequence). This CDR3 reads CATSRLSTSADEKLFF. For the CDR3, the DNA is TGTGCCACCAGCAGGCTAAGTACCTCAGCGGATGAAAAACTGTTTTTT.